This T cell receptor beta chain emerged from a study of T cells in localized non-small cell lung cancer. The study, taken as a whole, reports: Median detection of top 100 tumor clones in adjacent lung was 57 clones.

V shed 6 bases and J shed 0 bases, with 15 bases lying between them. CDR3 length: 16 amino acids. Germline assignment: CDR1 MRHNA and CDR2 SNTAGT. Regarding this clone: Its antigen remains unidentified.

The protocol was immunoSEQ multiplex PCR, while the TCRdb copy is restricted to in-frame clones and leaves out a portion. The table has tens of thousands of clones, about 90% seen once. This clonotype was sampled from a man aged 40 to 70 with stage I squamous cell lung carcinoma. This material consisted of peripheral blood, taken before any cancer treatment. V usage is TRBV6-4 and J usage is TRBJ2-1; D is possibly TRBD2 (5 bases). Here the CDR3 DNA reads TGTGCCAGCAGCCGGGTTGGAGGCGGCTCCTACAATGAGCAGTTCTTC. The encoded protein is CASSRVGGGSYNEQFF.